The 16 T cell receptor beta chains given below trace back to one sample, sequenced in a study of human T cells and chemical hapten exposure. Time point specified: patch test 3, about 24 weeks after DPC sensitization. Treatment meaning: therapeutic diphenylcyclopropenone sensitization with weekly scalp DPC. MiXCR, run by TCRdb on the RACE reads, gives a single entry per CDR3 protein. This sample yields 130,000 or so distinct CDR3 sequences, of which around 11% are seen a single time; around 2.4% belongs to the top ten. This sample comprised whole blood, obtained in connection with sensitization to the hapten diphenylcyclopropenone (DPC). Every receptor here comes from a woman between 50 and 59 years old with alopecia areata. Some clones in this sample may be carry-over from other donors' samples.

This clonotype was seen a few times. The chain uses TRBV5-6 and TRBJ2-1; 16 bases align to TRBD2. The CDR3 runs 19 residues. The V and J ends lost 4 bases and 0 bases, in that order; junction bases with no gene match: 7. Germline CDR1 is SGHDT and CDR2 is YYEEEE. CDR3 nucleotides: TGTGCCAGCAGCCGCCGGGGACTAGCGGGAGGGCGCTCCTACAATGAGCAGTTCTTC. Translating it yields CASSRRGLAGGRSYNEQFF.

This clonotype was seen at least ten times. V usage is TRBV5-1 and J usage is TRBJ2-1, with D hard to call. The CDR3 is 15 residues long. Trimming took off 0 bases at V and 4 bases at J, with 11 bases between the two ends. The germline V gene has CDR1 SGHRS and CDR2 YFSETQ. CDR3 nucleotide sequence: TGCGCCAGCAGCTTGGGCGGAACGGATTACAATGAGCAGTTCTTC. Its translation is CASSLGGTDYNEQFF.

V is TRBV25-1 and J is TRBJ2-3; no reliable D call. Trimming stripped 4 bases from V and 2 bases from J, with 13 bases between. The CDR3 consists of 15 residues. Germline CDR1 MGHDK, CDR2 SYGVNS. The chain's CDR3 is CASSGVRPTTDTQYF. In DNA, the CDR3 is TGTGCCAGCAGTGGAGTAAGACCTACCACAGATACGCAGTATTTT. Full variable domain (missing parts from reference TRBV25-1 and TRBJ2-3): EADIYQTPRYLVIGTGKKITLECSQTMGHDKMYWYQQDPGMELHLIHYSYGVNSTEKGDLSSESTVSRIRTEHFPLTLESARPSHTSQYLCASSGVRPTTDTQYFGPGTRLTVL.

V and J are TRBV29-1 and TRBJ1-2; D is unclear. CDR1 is SQVTM, CDR2 ANQGSEA, per germline. The CDR3 has 17 amino acids. The V gene lost 1 base and the J gene lost 1 base, with 19 bases spanning the gap. The CDR3 region is CSVEVTVGPLGNYGYTF. CDR3 bases: TGCAGCGTTGAAGTCACCGTCGGCCCCCTCGGTAACTATGGCTACACCTTC.

This sequence joins TRBV10-3 and TRBJ1-6, with D maybe TRBD1 (5 bases). This CDR3 is 18 amino acids long. V lost 0 bases to trimming and J lost 4 bases, with 16 bases between them. From germline, CDR1 is ENHRY and CDR2 SYGVKD. The CDR3 sequence: CAISESRQSAGYNSPLHF. The CDR3 DNA is TGTGCCATCAGTGAGTCGAGGCAGTCGGCAGGGTATAATTCACCCCTCCACTTT.

In its sample, this clonotype was seen many times. This chain uses TRBV9 with TRBJ2-3, with D perhaps being TRBD1 or TRBD2 (6 bases each). V gave up 6 bases and J gave up 1 base, with 12 bases separating them. Per the germline V gene, CDR1 is SGDLS and CDR2 is YYNGEE. This CDR3 contains 14 residues. The CDR3 nucleotides are TGTGCCAGCACCGGGGGCGGCGGCACAGATACGCAGTATTTT. Translation gives CASTGGGGTDTQYF.

The chain combines TRBV20-1 with TRBJ2-3; D might be TRBD2 (5 bases). The V and J ends lost 0 bases and 11 bases respectively, with 9 bases between them. Germline V CDR1 and CDR2: DFQATT, SNEGSKA (reference sequence). The CDR3 totals 11 residues. CDR3 sequence: CSARDRGGQYF. The CDR3 region has the DNA TGCAGTGCTAGAGATCGTGGAGGGCAGTATTTT.

A few counts support this clonotype. CDR3 residues: CASSVSGASGANVLTF. DNA for the CDR3: TGTGCCAGCAGCGTATCAGGGGCCTCTGGGGCCAACGTCCTGACTTTC. V gene TRBV9 combines with J gene TRBJ2-6, with D possibly TRBD1 on 6 matching bases. The germline gives CDR1 SGDLS, CDR2 YYNGEE. V shed 1 base and J shed 0 bases, with 8 bases lying between them. The CDR3 contains 16 residues.

This clonotype has just a few counts. The rearrangement links TRBV6-1 to TRBJ2-7, with 7 positions matching TRBD2. The trim removed 8 bases at V and 3 bases at J, leaving 7 bases unmatched. There are 13 residues in the CDR3. CDR1 is MNHNS, CDR2 SASEGT, per germline. This CDR3 reads CASVGAGVYEQYF. Here the CDR3 DNA reads TGTGCCAGCGTCGGCGCGGGAGTCTACGAGCAGTACTTC.

This chain uses TRBV27 with TRBJ1-4, with a weak D call TRBD1 (5 bases). CDR1 is MNHEY and CDR2 is SMNVEV in the germline V gene (reference sequence). CDR3 size: 15 residues. V lost 3 bases to trimming and J lost 8 bases, with 16 bases between them. The CDR3 DNA reads as TGTGCCAGCAGTTTCGCGGGGACCCCAGGGGAAAAACTGTTTTTT. Its translation is CASSFAGTPGEKLFF.

This rearrangement joins TRBV7-2 to TRBJ1-6, with D perhaps matching TRBD1 (6 bases). Germline V gene data show CDR1 as SGHTA and CDR2 as FQGNSA. V was shortened by 4 bases and J by 7 bases, with 14 bases between the two germline ends. This CDR3 region has 15 residues. CDR3 protein: CASSSRGAGNSPLHF. CDR3 nucleotides: TGTGCCAGCAGCTCCCGGGGGGCGGGGAATTCACCCCTCCACTTT.

The chain combines TRBV7-9 with TRBJ2-1; TRBD2 matches 9 bases. Looked up from germline, CDR1 is SEHNR and CDR2 is FQNEAQ (reference sequence). CDR3 size: 16 residues. V lost 2 bases, J lost 9 bases, and 11 bases stayed unmatched. This chain's CDR3 is CASSLSAGGTRTEQFF. The CDR3 DNA reads TGTGCCAGCAGCTTATCGGCGGGAGGGACCCGGACTGAGCAGTTCTTC.

Many counts were recorded for this clonotype. The chain recombines TRBV20-1 with TRBJ2-7, with D unclear. This CDR3 has 12 amino acids. Germline V gives CDR1 DFQATT, CDR2 SNEGSKA (reference sequence). V was pared by 3 bases and J by 2 bases, with 8 bases between. The chain's CDR3 is CSASSSAYEQYF. CDR3 bases: TGCAGTGCTAGTTCTTCTGCCTACGAGCAGTACTTC.

This clonotype showed up many times. The CDR3 loop reads CASSLGPIHQETQYF. The CDR3 nucleotides are TGTGCCAGCAGCTTAGGACCAATTCACCAAGAGACCCAGTACTTC. The chain has TRBV7-9 and TRBJ2-5, with D unresolved. V was pared by 1 base and J by 0 bases, with 9 bases between. From germline, CDR1 is SEHNR and CDR2 FQNEAQ (reference sequence). This CDR3 has 15 amino acids.

This clonotype was seen a handful of times. J is TRBJ1-6 and V is TRBV29-1, with TRBD1 matching 9 bases. The CDR3 spans 16 residues. Germline CDR1 reads SQVTM; CDR2 reads ANQGSEA. Trimming removed 4 bases from V and 7 bases from J; junction bases left unmatched: 11. The CDR3 protein is CSVALQPGTGNSPLHF. In DNA form, the CDR3 reads TGCAGCGTTGCCCTCCAGCCCGGGACAGGGAATTCACCCCTCCACTTT. The full variable domain, its missing parts supplied by reference TRBV29-1 and TRBJ1-6, is SAVISQKPSRDICQRGTSLTIQCQVDSQVTMMFWYRQQPGQSLTLIATANQGSEATYESGFVIDKFPISRPNLTFSTLTVSNMSPEDSSIYLCSVALQPGTGNSPLHFGNGTRLTVT.

This clonotype was recorded many times. The chain recombines TRBV20-1 with TRBJ2-7; a possible D gene is TRBD1 (6 bases). This CDR3 spans 13 amino acids. Germline V gives CDR1 DFQATT, CDR2 SNEGSKA (reference sequence). V shed 6 bases and J shed 1 base, with 13 bases lying between them. The DNA for the CDR3 is TGCAGTGCCGGTTACAGGGATTCCTACGAGCAGTACTTC. Translation gives CSAGYRDSYEQYF.